These 18 T cell receptor beta chains share one sample of origin, sequenced in a study of long-term antiretroviral therapy in people with HIV. It was version v3.0 of the immunoSEQ assay that was run at survey level. Assay used: immunoSEQ multiplex PCR; TCRdb lists only in-frame clones, some missing. The table has 30,000 or so clones, over 80% seen once. The sample consisted of unsorted PBMCs, taken 0.4 years after starting antiretroviral therapy. The receptor source for this set is a man in his late teens or twenties with HIV.

This sequence joins TRBV19 and TRBJ1-6; D not certain. Germline assignment: CDR1 LNHDA and CDR2 SQIVND (reference sequence). The CDR3 is made up of 14 amino acids. V lost 5 bases to trimming and J lost 2 bases, with 7 bases between them. In DNA, the CDR3 is TGTGCCAGTAGTCCAGCGGCCTATAATTCACCCCTCCACTTT. This translates into CASSPAAYNSPLHF.

This clone was recorded only once. The chain couples TRBV6-1 to TRBJ2-1; D perhaps matches TRBD1 (5 bases). Germline loops: CDR1 MNHNS, CDR2 SASEGT. The CDR3 length is 17 residues. Trimming cost V 2 bases and J 4 bases, with 18 bases left between them. The CDR3, as DNA: TGTGCCAGCAGTGAATCCCCTCCGGCGACAGTATACAATGAGCAGTTCTTC. Residues: CASSESPPATVYNEQFF.

The chain uses TRBV11-2 and TRBJ1-3, with unresolved D. V gave up 5 bases and J gave up 0 bases, with 14 bases separating them. Germline CDR1 reads SGHAT; CDR2 reads FQNNGV. This CDR3 contains 16 residues. In nucleotides, the CDR3 is TGTGCCAGCAGCCCACCCCGCGTGAGCTCTGGAAACACCATATATTTT. Translating it yields CASSPPRVSSGNTIYF.

The V and J genes are TRBV4-1 and TRBJ1-4, with D hard to call. The CDR3 is 14 amino acids. The germline CDR1 and CDR2 sequences are MGHRA and YSYEKL. V lost 2 bases and J 7 bases, leaving 11 bases between the germline ends. The CDR3 region is CASSQFTGSEKLFF. The CDR3 nucleotides are TGCGCCAGCAGCCAATTTACGGGGAGTGAAAAACTGTTTTTT.

The rearrangement links TRBV6-4 to TRBJ2-2, with 10 nucleotides matching TRBD2. The ends lost 4 bases at V and 4 bases at J; junction bases unmatched: 3. This CDR3 comprises 15 residues. Germline V CDR1 and CDR2: MRHNA, SNTAGT. CDR3 amino acids: CASSASGGATGELFF. The CDR3, as DNA: TGTGCCAGCAGTGCGAGCGGGGGGGCCACCGGGGAGCTGTTTTTT.

The chain recombines TRBV6-1 with TRBJ2-1, with 8 bases that match TRBD2. The CDR3 extends over 14 amino acids. V gave up 4 bases and J gave up 8 bases; unmatched junction bases: 7. CDR1 and CDR2 from the germline V gene are MNHNS and SASEGT. The CDR3: CASSGRGGLDEQFF. The CDR3 DNA reads TGTGCCAGCAGTGGTCGGGGGGGCCTGGATGAGCAGTTCTTC.

The chain carries TRBV19 and TRBJ1-1; no reliable D call. With 8 bases removed from V and 2 bases from J, the gap between germline ends came to 15 bases. This CDR3 has 14 amino acids. The germline CDR1 and CDR2 sequences are LNHDA and SQIVND (reference sequence). CDR3 bases: TGTGCCAGTCCGACCGTCGGGTTCAACACTGAAGCTTTCTTT. This sequence encodes CASPTVGFNTEAFF. The whole variable domain, filled in from reference TRBV19 and TRBJ1-1, reads DGGITQSPKYLFRKEGQNVTLSCEQNLNHDAMYWYRQDPGQGLRLIYYSQIVNDFQKGDIAEGYSVSREKKESFPLTVTSAQKNPTAFYLCASPTVGFNTEAFFGQGTRLTVV.

This clone was detected a few times. The chain couples TRBV2 to TRBJ2-7, with 11 bases that match TRBD2. From germline, CDR1 is SNHLY and CDR2 FYNNEI. The V gene end was trimmed by 6 bases and the J gene end by 5 bases; junction bases not matched to a gene: 9. This CDR3 region has 15 residues. CDR3 in DNA: TGTGCCAGCAGACCAACTAGCGGGAGACCCCACGAGCAGTACTTC. Translated, it gives CASRPTSGRPHEQYF.

This chain uses TRBV7-3 with TRBJ2-1; D is tentatively TRBD1 or TRBD2 (6 bases each). In germline, CDR1 is SGHTA, CDR2 FQGTGA. The CDR3 is 15 amino acids. The V gene lost 7 bases and the J gene lost 6 bases, with 19 bases spanning the gap. CDR3 amino acids: CASKQGTGISNEQFF. Here the CDR3 DNA reads TGTGCCAGCAAGCAGGGGACTGGGATCTCCAATGAGCAGTTCTTC.

The chain is built from TRBV7-9 and TRBJ2-6; D remains ambiguous. V lost 4 bases and J lost 1, with 5 bases in between. Germline-derived CDR1 and CDR2 are SEHNR and FQNEAQ (reference sequence). The CDR3 length is 14 residues. This chain's CDR3 is CASSSSSGANVLTF. Written as DNA, the CDR3 is TGTGCCAGCAGCTCTTCTTCTGGGGCCAACGTCCTGACTTTC. The whole variable domain, remainder taken from reference TRBV7-9 and TRBJ2-6, is DTGVSQNPRHKITKRGQNVTFRCDPISEHNRLYWYRQTLGQGPEFLTYFQNEAQLEKSRLLSDRFSAERPKGSFSTLEIQRTEQGDSAMYLCASSSSSGANVLTFGAGSRLTVL.

In its sample, this clone was seen a few times. The rearrangement joins TRBV19 to TRBJ1-1, with 7 bases aligning to TRBD1. This CDR3 has 13 residues. V was clipped by 6 bases and J by 7 bases; unmatched bases: 8. Germline V gene data show CDR1 as LNHDA and CDR2 as SQIVND (reference sequence). The CDR3 nucleotides are TGTGCCAGTAGGCACGCCACAGGGGATGAAGCTTTCTTT. Translated: CASRHATGDEAFF.

The J gene is TRBJ1-1, the V gene TRBV4-1; 7 positions match TRBD1. This CDR3 is built from 18 residues. The V segment lost 1 base and the J segment 2 bases; nucleotides outside the gene matches: 13. Per the germline V gene, CDR1 is MGHRA and CDR2 is YSYEKL. DNA for the CDR3: TGCGCCAGCAGCCAAGGGTCTGGGCGGACAGGCGACAACACTGAAGCTTTCTTT. Translated, it gives CASSQGSGRTGDNTEAFF.

The chain couples TRBV10-3 to TRBJ1-4; tentative D call: TRBD1 (6 bases). V dropped 10 bases and J dropped 4 bases, with 19 bases sitting between them. The length of the CDR3 is 15 residues. The germline V gene has CDR1 ENHRY and CDR2 SYGVKD. Here the CDR3 DNA reads TGTGCCACCACCCCCAACAGGGAACGTAATGAAAAACTGTTTTTT. Encoded protein: CATTPNRERNEKLFF.

The gene calls are TRBV11-2 and TRBJ1-1, with TRBD1 matching over 7 bases. The CDR3 is 14 residues long. Per the germline V gene, CDR1 is SGHAT and CDR2 is FQNNGV. The V segment lost 7 bases and the J segment 4 bases; nucleotides outside the gene matches: 9. This CDR3 reads CASTPRQGITEAFF. CDR3 coding DNA: TGTGCCAGCACCCCCCGACAGGGAATCACTGAAGCTTTCTTT.

The rearrangement links TRBV10-3 to TRBJ2-1, with TRBD2 matching over 9 bases. The junction had 3 bases not matched to a gene; V was cut back by 0 bases and J by 0 bases. Germline V CDR1 and CDR2: ENHRY, SYGVKD. The CDR3 length is 17 residues. CDR3 sequence reads: CAISESISGGSYNEQFF. CDR3 in DNA: TGTGCCATCAGTGAGTCTATTAGCGGGGGCTCCTACAATGAGCAGTTCTTC.

Only one count was recorded for this clone. This chain uses TRBV28 with TRBJ2-7, with TRBD2 matching 7 bases. J was trimmed by 7 bases and V by 3 bases; bases with no gene match: 21. This CDR3 region has 18 residues. CDR1 and CDR2 from the germline V gene are MDHEN and SYDVKM. The CDR3 loop reads CASSFASREGILWWEQYF. The CDR3 region has the DNA TGTGCCAGCAGTTTTGCTTCGAGGGAGGGGATCCTCTGGTGGGAGCAGTACTTC.

The chain carries TRBV6-5 and TRBJ2-5; D may be TRBD1 (6 bases). The J call is uncertain, as TRBJ2-7 better fits the DNA end. CDR1 is MNHEY and CDR2 is SVGAGI in the germline V gene. The CDR3 is 15 residues long. CDR3: CASSPGQSDANEQYF. The CDR3 bases are TGTGCCAGCAGTCCAGGACAGAGCGATGCCAACGAGCAGTACTTC.

This clone was seen a single time. The chain is built from TRBV28 and TRBJ1-2; 8 bases agree with TRBD1. CDR1 MDHEN and CDR2 SYDVKM come from the germline V gene. Losses at the gene ends were 6 bases for V and 7 bases for J; bases not matched to a gene: 7. The CDR3 length is 13 residues. CDR3 sequence: CASSYRGLGGYTF. Here the CDR3 DNA reads TGTGCCAGCAGCTACAGGGGGTTGGGTGGCTACACCTTC.